This T cell receptor beta chain was recovered during a study of OX40 agonist ivuxolimab in advanced cancers. Background on the study: One hepatocellular carcinoma and a couple of cutaneous melanoma patients partially responded.

The CDR3 consists of 16 residues. Germline V lookup: CDR1 SQVTM, CDR2 ANQGSEA. V shed 3 bases and J shed 6 bases, with 24 bases lying between them. The method was immunoSEQ multiplex PCR; TCRdb's version includes in-frame clones alone and lacks a portion of them. Counted here are tens of thousands of clones, roughly 91% occurring once; the ten biggest clones make up roughly 5%. Details on this clone: Its antigen remains unidentified.

Study-wide results and limits: Circulating CD4+ and CD8+ T cells showed clonal expansion by week 6 at 0.1 to 3.0 mg/kg.

V gene TRBV29-1 combines with J gene TRBJ2-7; perhaps TRBD2 as D (6 bases). This clonotype originated in an adult with an advanced solid tumor such as melanoma, head and neck, liver or kidney cancer. Specimen: CD4+ or CD8+ T cells sorted from blood, collected in a trial of the OX40 agonist ivuxolimab. CDR3 sequence reads: CSVDGLGAGPAVEQYF. The CDR3, as DNA: TGCAGCGTTGATGGCTTGGGAGCGGGCCCCGCTGTCGAGCAGTACTTC.